One and the same sample provided the 19 T cell receptor beta chains below, sequenced in a study of T cells in Graves' hyperthyroidism and ophthalmopathy. The CDR3 regions of TCR beta were amplified from RNA transcripts. Researchers ran a first-round RT-PCR on the TCR CDR3 using the HTBI primer set. TCRdb called the multiplex PCR reads again in MiXCR, with one record for every CDR3 protein. The data show some 510,000 distinct CDR3 sequences, around 20% seen once. What was sequenced was blood. These receptor sequences come from a man aged 18 to 30 with Graves' hyperthyroidism.

This sequence joins TRBV6-2 or TRBV6-3 and TRBJ1-5; D not resolved. Per the germline V gene, CDR1 is MNHEY and CDR2 is SVGEGT. CDR3 length: 13 amino acids. V lost 6 bases to trimming and J lost 2 bases, with 8 bases between them. The CDR3 is CASRRPGNQPQHF. CDR3 coding DNA: TGTGCCAGCAGGCGGCCTGGCAATCAGCCCCAGCATTTT.

The chain uses TRBV30 and TRBJ2-7; 9 positions match TRBD1. V trimming: 5 bases; J trimming: 2 bases; junction bases outside the gene matches: 10. CDR1 is GTSNPN, CDR2 SVGIG, per germline (reference sequence). This CDR3 contains 15 residues. CDR3 DNA sequence: TGTGCCTGGTGGGAACCGGGACAGGGCCCCTACGAGCAGTACTTC. Amino acid sequence: CAWWEPGQGPYEQYF. Looking up the rest from reference TRBV30 and TRBJ2-7 gives the full variable domain: SQTIHQWPATLVQPVGSPLSLECTVEGTSNPNLYWYRQAAGRGLQLLFYSVGIGQISSEVPQNLSASRPQDRQFILSSKKLLLSDSGFYLCAWWEPGQGPYEQYFGPGTRLTVT.

This clonotype has at least ten counts. The chain carries TRBV6-5 and TRBJ1-5; TRBD1 matches 9 bases. V was clipped by 4 bases and J by 3 bases; unmatched bases: 10. CDR1 and CDR2 (germline): MNHEY, SVGAGI. The CDR3 totals 17 residues. The chain's CDR3 is CASSSPGQGLFNQPQHF. The CDR3 DNA follows: TGTGCCAGCAGTTCACCGGGACAGGGTCTTTTCAATCAGCCCCAGCATTTT.

This clonotype was counted a single time. The rearrangement joins TRBV11-2 to TRBJ2-5; 9 bases match TRBD2. V was pared by 5 bases and J by 5 bases, with 9 bases of the junction left unmatched. This CDR3 has 15 residues. Germline CDR1 reads SGHAT; CDR2 reads FQNNGV. DNA of the CDR3: TGTGCCAGCAGCCCGTTGCGGGGGGGCTCTGAGACCCAGTACTTC. Protein: CASSPLRGGSETQYF.

The V gene is TRBV20-1, the J gene TRBJ1-2; TRBD1 aligns across 7 bases. CDR1 is DFQATT and CDR2 is SNEGSKA in the germline V gene (reference sequence). The CDR3 is 11 amino acids. CDR3 sequence reads: CSPGDSYGYTF. DNA for the CDR3: TGCAGCCCCGGGGACAGCTATGGCTACACCTTC.

This chain links TRBV20-1 with TRBJ2-5; 9 bases are a match to TRBD2. The length of the CDR3 is 15 residues. Losses at the gene ends were 5 bases for V and 11 bases for J; bases not matched to a gene: 18. The germline CDR1 and CDR2 sequences are DFQATT and SNEGSKA (reference sequence). In DNA, the CDR3 is TGCAGTGCTCGCGATGGAGCGGGGGGCCTTTCGGTTCAGTACTTC. It is translated as CSARDGAGGLSVQYF.

This clonotype was counted only a few times. The chain recombines TRBV10-3 with TRBJ1-1, with TRBD1 as a possible D gene (6 bases). This CDR3 spans 15 amino acids. CDR1 and CDR2 (germline): ENHRY, SYGVKD. Trimming removed 3 bases from V and 10 bases from J, with 21 bases in between. The CDR3 loop reads CAISDRTAGDVVAFF. DNA for the CDR3: TGTGCCATCAGTGACCGGACAGCCGGGGATGTAGTAGCTTTCTTT.

This clonotype was found many times. This chain joins TRBV12-3 or TRBV12-4 and TRBJ2-5, with D possibly being TRBD1 or TRBD2 (5 bases each). The CDR3 spans 13 residues. The ends were cut back, 3 bases at V and 4 bases at J, with 9 bases in the middle. CDR3 sequence reads: CASSLWGSETQYF. CDR3 in DNA: TGTGCCAGCAGTTTGTGGGGGTCAGAGACCCAGTACTTC.

This clonotype has at least ten counts. The chain employs TRBV28 and TRBJ2-7; D is undetermined. The CDR3 has 13 amino acids. Looked up from germline, CDR1 is MDHEN and CDR2 is SYDVKM. Trimming left V 7 bases short and J 0 bases short, with 10 bases between. Here the CDR3 reads CASNTLSSYEQYF. The CDR3 DNA is TGTGCCAGCAATACCCTCAGCTCCTACGAGCAGTACTTC.

This rearrangement joins TRBV9 to TRBJ2-3, with D perhaps given as TRBD1 or TRBD2 (5 bases each). CDR1 SGDLS and CDR2 YYNGEE come from the germline V gene. The CDR3 contains 16 residues. V lost 0 bases, J lost 5 bases, and 16 bases lay in between. The CDR3 sequence is CASSVVYRGAGDTQYF. The CDR3 DNA reads TGTGCCAGCAGCGTAGTGTATCGAGGGGCTGGAGATACGCAGTATTTT.

In its sample, this clonotype was seen a few times. The chain joins TRBV5-4 to TRBJ1-1; possibly TRBD1 for D (5 bases). CDR3 size: 13 residues. Trimming stripped 0 bases from V and 7 bases from J, with 10 bases between. Germline V gives CDR1 SGHNT, CDR2 YYREEE (reference sequence). CDR3 sequence reads: CASSLGGRVEAFF. The CDR3 DNA follows: TGTGCCAGCAGCTTGGGGGGGAGGGTTGAAGCTTTCTTT.

This clonotype has more than one count but fewer than ten. The chain couples TRBV5-1 to TRBJ2-7; 9 positions agree with TRBD1. Germline V CDR1 and CDR2: SGHRS, YFSETQ. The CDR3 sequence is 14 residues long. After removal of 4 bases from V and 2 bases from J, the junction contained 4 bases not matched to a gene. CDR3 DNA: TGCGCCAGCAGCCGGGACAGGGCCCCCTACGAGCAGTACTTC. Amino acids: CASSRDRAPYEQYF.

This clonotype has only a few counts. The chain recombines TRBV28 with TRBJ1-5, with TRBD1 matching 7 bases. This CDR3 region has 14 residues. The ends lost 7 bases at V and 8 bases at J; junction bases unmatched: 11. The germline V gene encodes CDR1 MDHEN and CDR2 SYDVKM. The CDR3 nucleotides read TGTGCCAGCACCAAATTCGGACAGGTAGAGCCCCAGCATTTT. Translating it yields CASTKFGQVEPQHF. The full variable domain, completed using reference TRBV28 and TRBJ1-5, is DVKVTQSSRYLVKRTGEKVFLECVQDMDHENMFWYRQDPGLGLRLIYFSYDVKMKEKGDIPEGYSVSREKKERFSLILESASTNQTSMYLCASTKFGQVEPQHFGDGTRLSIL.

This clonotype was observed many times. The gene calls are TRBV15 and TRBJ1-2, with D unclear. V gave up 1 base and J gave up 4 bases, with 10 bases separating them. This CDR3 is 14 amino acids long. Germline loops: CDR1 LNHNV, CDR2 YYDKDF (reference sequence). CDR3 sequence (DNA): TGTGCCACCAGCAGAGCCGGTTTGGGCTATGGCTACACCTTC. Its protein product is CATSRAGLGYGYTF. The entire variable domain, with the rest obtained from reference TRBV15 and TRBJ1-2, is as follows: DAMVIQNPRYQVTQFGKPVTLSCSQTLNHNVMYWYQQKSSQAPKLLFHYYDKDFNNEADTPDNFQSRRPNTSFCFLDIRSPGLGDTAMYLCATSRAGLGYGYTFGSGTRLTVV.

This clonotype was counted at least ten times. The chain couples TRBV12-3 or TRBV12-4 to TRBJ2-7, with 8 bases that match TRBD1. This CDR3 contains 16 residues. V gave up 4 bases and J gave up 2 bases; unmatched junction bases: 10. The CDR3 region is CASSSPRRTGTYEQYF. CDR3 in DNA: TGTGCCAGCAGTTCCCCCCGCCGGACAGGGACCTACGAGCAGTACTTC.

The V gene is TRBV2, the J gene TRBJ2-7; D possibly uses TRBD1 or TRBD2 (5 bases each). Trimming pared 4 bases from V and 1 base from J, leaving 17 bases between. CDR1 and CDR2 from the germline V gene are SNHLY and FYNNEI. The CDR3 loop spans 16 amino acids. The CDR3 coding sequence is TGTGCCAGCAGTGGTTTCGGGGCCCCCCGGTCCTACGAGCAGTACTTC. Its translation: CASSGFGAPRSYEQYF.

This clonotype was detected many times. The chain links TRBV4-1 to TRBJ2-5; either TRBD1 or TRBD2 may fit D (5 bases each). The V gene lost 3 bases and the J gene lost 5 bases, with 16 bases spanning the gap. The CDR3 sequence is 15 residues long. Germline loops: CDR1 MGHRA, CDR2 YSYEKL. The CDR3 DNA follows: TGCGCCAGCAGCCATCTACCGGGACCAACGGAGACCCAGTACTTC. Translating it yields CASSHLPGPTETQYF.

The chain recombines TRBV4-1 with TRBJ1-3; perhaps TRBD1 as D (5 bases). V was trimmed by 4 bases and J by 0 bases, leaving 10 bases between them. The germline V gene has CDR1 MGHRA and CDR2 YSYEKL. The CDR3 extends over 15 amino acids. CDR3 in DNA: TGCGCCAGCAGCCCGGGACGGAACTCTGGAAACACCATATATTTT. It codes for CASSPGRNSGNTIYF.

The table lists this clonotype with many counts. The chain joins TRBV3-1 to TRBJ1-1, with 8 bases identical to TRBD1. The V gene end was trimmed by 1 base and the J gene end by 0 bases; junction bases not matched to a gene: 4. This CDR3 region has 16 residues. Germline V gene sequence: CDR1 LGHDT, CDR2 YNNKEL (reference sequence). The CDR3 sequence is CASSQVPTGVNTEAFF. CDR3 DNA: TGTGCCAGCAGCCAAGTTCCGACAGGGGTGAACACTGAAGCTTTCTTT.